A selection of T cell receptor beta chains follows, all from one sample in a study of early T cells in non-severe SARS-CoV-2 infection. Using its own MiXCR run on the 5' RACE reads, TCRdb lists one record per CDR3 protein. The table lists about 25,000 distinct CDR3 sequences, more than 4% of them singletons. Sequencing was done on a sample of whole blood. The source of these receptors is an adult who was a healthcare worker with PCR-confirmed SARS-CoV-2 infection or an uninfected control (not recorded which). Each CDR3 is given with its conserved first and last residue. Fields, in order: D gene, V gene, J gene, CDR3 protein. A D gene is named only where the DNA matches it firmly.

TRBD2	TRBV6-5	TRBJ2-7	CASSYSGAGGKAEQYF
NA	TRBV11-2	TRBJ2-7	CASSLTGLPPYEQYF
NA	TRBV5-1	TRBJ2-3	CASSLNFITDTQYF
TRBD1	TRBV7-2	TRBJ1-2	CASSFQTGTPYGYTF
TRBD1	TRBV20-1	TRBJ1-6	CSARVGQGVSPLHF
NA	TRBV27	TRBJ2-7	CASSPTWGDYEQYF
TRBD2	TRBV28	TRBJ2-3	CASRGSSGGYTQYF
NA	TRBV21-1	TRBJ2-5	CASSSDGEGYQETQYF
TRBD2	TRBV6-2/TRBV6-3	TRBJ2-1	CASSSYPGSGVSYNEQFF
NA	TRBV14	TRBJ1-2	CASSQARTQGYTF
NA	TRBV27	TRBJ1-5	CASSLVGQLSNQPQHF
NA	TRBV6-2/TRBV6-3	TRBJ2-1	CASSYSMIGADEQFF
TRBD1	TRBV7-6	TRBJ2-2	CASSTPGQGITGELFF
NA	TRBV6-1	TRBJ2-1	CASSAAQGVQFF
NA	TRBV7-8	TRBJ2-7	CASSTSRVGLSSRYEQYF
NA	TRBV7-6	TRBJ2-2	CASSSRGTSNTGELFF
TRBD2	TRBV11-2	TRBJ2-5	CASSVGLAAQETQYF
NA	TRBV11-2	TRBJ2-7	CASTRGRSLYEQYF
NA	TRBV6-1	TRBJ1-1	CASSEVGTVAFF
NA	TRBV5-1	TRBJ1-2	CASSLLEANYGYTF
NA	TRBV4-1	TRBJ1-4	CASSQERIGEKLFF
NA	TRBV5-1	TRBJ2-3	CASSLDQGSTQYF
NA	TRBV3-1	TRBJ2-5	CASSQTSRTQYF
NA	TRBV3-1	TRBJ2-7	CASSNTYEQYF
NA	TRBV6-5	TRBJ1-4	CASSATQTGRNEKLFF
TRBD2	TRBV20-1	TRBJ2-1	CSAYAGTSGSNEQFF
NA	TRBV7-2	TRBJ2-1	CASSPVPAGEQFF
NA	TRBV5-4	TRBJ1-6	CASSRPGGYNSPLHF
TRBD2	TRBV3-1	TRBJ2-7	CASSHHLGGDQNEQYF
TRBD2	TRBV19	TRBJ2-1	CASSIRTSGSSYNEQFF
TRBD1	TRBV2	TRBJ1-4	CASSLDRRDEKLFF
TRBD1	TRBV18	TRBJ1-4	CASSRDQGATNEKLFF
NA	TRBV7-9	TRBJ2-5	CASSRSGAKGETQYF
NA	TRBV6-5	TRBJ1-2	CASSYSIYKAGKGYGYTF
TRBD2	TRBV11-3	TRBJ2-1	CASSFGREGGYNEQFF
NA	TRBV7-9	TRBJ2-7	CASSEGSEQYF
NA	TRBV11-2	TRBJ2-1	CASSLEGSTRQFF
TRBD2	TRBV4-2	TRBJ2-1	CASSQDLVGLAGVEQFF
NA	TRBV6-1	TRBJ2-5	CASSILQSQETQYF
NA	TRBV2	TRBJ2-1	CASGQVQGDEQFF
TRBD2	TRBV5-4	TRBJ2-7	CASSSGLAGMNYEQYF
NA	TRBV18	TRBJ2-2	CASSATPPVWSGELFF
NA	TRBV25-1	TRBJ2-1	CASAYGDEQFF
NA	TRBV6-5	TRBJ2-2	CASSYFYPNTGELFF
TRBD1	TRBV28	TRBJ2-3	CASSFGGQGIETQYF
NA	TRBV6-2/TRBV6-3	TRBJ2-3	CASRGAWEADTQYF
TRBD2	TRBV29-1	TRBJ2-2	CSVDPGLAGTGELFF
NA	TRBV20-1	TRBJ2-2	CSARPPQSRAGGELFF
TRBD2	TRBV28	TRBJ2-3	CASSTPLAGGSTDTQYF
NA	TRBV7-8	TRBJ2-1	CASSLIGMADLFF
TRBD2	TRBV12-3/TRBV12-4	TRBJ2-1	CATLSSGSSHEQFF
NA	TRBV7-9	TRBJ2-1	CASSFPPEINEQFF
TRBD2	TRBV3-1	TRBJ2-3	CASSLGLAGMADTQYF
NA	TRBV11-2	TRBJ2-1	CASSLRGDYNEQFF
NA	TRBV10-1	TRBJ2-7	CAHVADEQYF
NA	TRBV7-9	TRBJ1-1	CASSSTPNTEAFF
NA	TRBV20-1	TRBJ1-4	CSAPGPTGPNEKLFF
TRBD1	TRBV28	TRBJ1-6	CASRIGRGLSPLHF
NA	TRBV4-3	TRBJ2-5	CASSQEAAPQETQYF
NA	TRBV30	TRBJ2-6	CAWSQGGSGANVLTF